This passage covers 17 T cell receptor beta chains from one sample sequenced in a study of human T cells and chemical hapten exposure. The sample's time point: pre-sensitization, week 0. Treatment denoted: therapeutic diphenylcyclopropenone sensitization with weekly scalp DPC. MiXCR was run by TCRdb on the RACE reads, yielding one entry per CDR3 protein. The sample consists of around 250,000 distinct CDR3 sequences, about 9% of them appearing once. This material consisted of whole blood, taken in connection with sensitization to the hapten diphenylcyclopropenone (DPC). Source of these receptors: a middle-aged woman with alopecia areata. Some clones in this sample may be carry-over from other donors' samples.

This clonotype has only a few counts. The chain links TRBV20-1 to TRBJ2-7; D is possibly TRBD2 (5 bases). V lost 0 bases to trimming and J lost 0 bases, with 9 bases between them. Germline CDR1 and CDR2: DFQATT and SNEGSKA (reference sequence). The CDR3 has 14 residues. The chain's CDR3 is CSARDGGGSYEQYF. CDR3 coding DNA: TGCAGTGCTAGAGATGGCGGAGGCTCCTACGAGCAGTACTTC.

This clonotype was observed many times. This chain links TRBV6-2 or TRBV6-3 with TRBJ2-7, with TRBD2 as a possible D gene (5 bases). The CDR3 has 13 residues. Germline CDR1 reads MNHEY; CDR2 reads SVGEGT. V was cut by 4 bases and J by 0 bases, with 7 bases left in between. The CDR3: CASSFSVSYEQYF. The CDR3 nucleotides are TGTGCCAGCAGTTTTAGCGTCTCCTACGAGCAGTACTTC.

This CDR3 is CASSLTTAPRPLIYNEQFF. CDR3 coding DNA: TGCGCCAGCAGCTTGACGACCGCCCCAAGGCCGCTGATTTACAATGAGCAGTTCTTC. The rearrangement uses TRBV5-1 and TRBJ2-1; D is undetermined. This CDR3 is 19 amino acids long. Germline CDR1 is SGHRS and CDR2 is YFSETQ. V lost 1 base and J lost 4, with 24 bases in between.

This clonotype has more than one count but fewer than ten. The J gene is TRBJ2-2, the V gene TRBV7-3; no clear D. This CDR3 has 13 residues. Germline assignment: CDR1 SGHTA and CDR2 FQGTGA. Between the trimmed V and J ends, which lost 5 bases and 6 bases, there was a span of 10 bases. The DNA for the CDR3 is TGTGCCAGCAGCCCAAGTCCGTCCGGGGAGCTGTTTTTT. This translates into CASSPSPSGELFF.

V is TRBV12-3 or TRBV12-4 and J is TRBJ2-1; D gene uncertain. The CDR3 is 16 residues long. V shed 6 bases and J shed 8 bases, with 23 bases lying between them. The CDR3 loop is CASSPGSSLSRDEQFF. In DNA, the CDR3 is TGTGCCAGCAGCCCCGGGTCCTCCCTCAGCCGGGATGAGCAGTTCTTC.

This clonotype showed up just a few times. This sequence joins TRBV20-1 and TRBJ1-5; 8 bases match TRBD1. CDR1 DFQATT and CDR2 SNEGSKA come from the germline V gene (reference sequence). This CDR3 spans 13 amino acids. V shed 6 bases and J 6 bases; nucleotides not matched to a gene: 7. CDR3 sequence reads: CSAEPGGLQPQHF. DNA of the CDR3: TGCAGTGCCGAACCAGGGGGCCTTCAGCCCCAGCATTTT.

This clonotype has ten or more counts. DNA for the CDR3: TGTGCCAGCAAGACTACCGGGACGGGGAACACCGGGGAGCTGTTTTTT. It is translated as CASKTTGTGNTGELFF. V gene TRBV28 combines with J gene TRBJ2-2; D may match TRBD1 or TRBD2 (5 bases each). Trimming pared 7 bases from V and 1 base from J, leaving 16 bases between. The V gene's germline CDR1 is MDHEN and CDR2 SYDVKM. This CDR3 region has 16 residues.

This clonotype was recorded a few times. The chain joins TRBV2 to TRBJ2-3; D gene uncertain. Looked up from germline, CDR1 is SNHLY and CDR2 is FYNNEI. The V end was cut by 1 base, the J end by 4 bases, with 3 bases between. The CDR3 length is 12 residues. The CDR3 reads CASSEGADTQYF. CDR3 nucleotide sequence: TGTGCCAGCAGTGAAGGAGCAGATACGCAGTATTTT.

There are a few counts of this clonotype. The chain is built from TRBV5-5 and TRBJ2-3; 7 bases align to TRBD1. Trimming took 0 bases from V and 4 from J; bases not matched to a gene: 2. This CDR3 has 14 residues. Germline loops: CDR1 SGHKS, CDR2 YYEKEE (reference sequence). The CDR3 is CASSLGTGADTQYF. CDR3 coding DNA: TGTGCCAGCAGCTTGGGGACAGGAGCAGATACGCAGTATTTT. Filled out from reference TRBV5-5 and TRBJ2-3, the complete variable domain reads DAGVTQSPTHLIKTRGQQVTLRCSPISGHKSVSWYQQVLGQGPQFIFQYYEKEERGRGNFPDRFSARQFPNYSSELNVNALLLGDSALYLCASSLGTGADTQYFGPGTRLTVL.

This clonotype was found a few times. The CDR3 DNA is TGTGCTAGTGGTTTGGTCCTGGGCCCTGGGGAAGAGACCCAGTACTTC. Its protein is CASGLVLGPGEETQYF. The rearrangement links TRBV12-5 to TRBJ2-5; D remains ambiguous. The CDR3 runs to 16 residues. Trimming took 0 bases from V and 3 from J, leaving 14 bases between them. Germline V gene lookup returns CDR1 LGHNT and CDR2 FRNRAP.

This clonotype was observed a handful of times. The chain is built from TRBV6-2 or TRBV6-3 and TRBJ2-1, with 9 bases lining up with TRBD2. CDR1 MNHEY and CDR2 SVGEGT come from the germline V gene. This CDR3 contains 15 residues. V gave up 2 bases and J gave up 5 bases; unmatched junction bases: 4. For the CDR3, the DNA is TGTGCCAGCAGTTACCTGGCTAGCGGGAACAATGAGCAGTTCTTC. It specifies CASSYLASGNNEQFF.

The V call is TRBV15, the J call TRBJ2-7; the match to TRBD2 covers 12 bases. The length of the CDR3 is 17 residues. V gave up 5 bases and J gave up 5 bases; unmatched junction bases: 13. The germline V gene has CDR1 LNHNV and CDR2 YYDKDF (reference sequence). CDR3 in amino acids: CATSPSLLAGGTDEQYF. The DNA of the CDR3 is TGTGCCACCAGCCCCTCCCTACTAGCGGGGGGAACGGACGAGCAGTACTTC.

This clonotype was seen many times. V usage is TRBV12-3 or TRBV12-4 and J usage is TRBJ1-5, with D possibly being TRBD1 (5 bases). Trimming stripped 6 bases from V and 0 bases from J, with 12 bases between. The CDR3 totals 15 residues. The DNA for the CDR3 is TGTGCCAGCAGATACGACAGCCTTAGCAATCAGCCCCAGCATTTT. This gives the protein CASRYDSLSNQPQHF.

This clonotype has just a few counts. The chain is built from TRBV19 and TRBJ2-2; 7 bases fit TRBD1. The CDR3 spans 12 residues. Germline CDR1 LNHDA, CDR2 SQIVND (reference sequence). V lost 8 bases to trimming and J lost 7 bases; unmatched junction nucleotides: 4. The CDR3 protein is CASHDRVGELFF. The CDR3 region has the DNA TGTGCCAGTCACGACAGGGTCGGGGAGCTGTTTTTT.

This clonotype has more than one count but fewer than ten. The chain recombines TRBV6-2 or TRBV6-3 with TRBJ2-1; 10 bases map to TRBD1. The germline gives CDR1 MNHEY, CDR2 SVGEGT. The junction had 6 bases not matched to a gene; V was cut back by 5 bases and J by 5 bases. The CDR3 length is 15 residues. CDR3 amino acids: CASSKDRGFNNEQFF. The DNA of the CDR3 is TGTGCCAGCAGTAAGGACAGGGGGTTCAACAATGAGCAGTTCTTC.

This chain links TRBV30 with TRBJ1-5; D gene unclear. Trimming left V 0 bases short and J 3 bases short, with 6 bases between. The V gene's germline CDR1 is GTSNPN and CDR2 SVGIG (reference sequence). This CDR3 is 13 amino acids long. CDR3 amino acids: CAWSVGDNQPQHF. CDR3 nucleotides: TGTGCCTGGAGTGTAGGTGACAATCAGCCCCAGCATTTT.

This clonotype was detected ten times or more. The junction does not match germline at one end; this may be a read error. The gene calls are TRBV2 and TRBJ1-1; the D is unclear. Germline V CDR1 and CDR2: SNHLY, FYNNEI. The CDR3 runs to 14 residues. CDR3 coding DNA: TGTGCCACCAGTCCGAGAGGGTTGGGCACTGAAGCTTTCTTT. This codes for CATSPRGLGTEAFF.